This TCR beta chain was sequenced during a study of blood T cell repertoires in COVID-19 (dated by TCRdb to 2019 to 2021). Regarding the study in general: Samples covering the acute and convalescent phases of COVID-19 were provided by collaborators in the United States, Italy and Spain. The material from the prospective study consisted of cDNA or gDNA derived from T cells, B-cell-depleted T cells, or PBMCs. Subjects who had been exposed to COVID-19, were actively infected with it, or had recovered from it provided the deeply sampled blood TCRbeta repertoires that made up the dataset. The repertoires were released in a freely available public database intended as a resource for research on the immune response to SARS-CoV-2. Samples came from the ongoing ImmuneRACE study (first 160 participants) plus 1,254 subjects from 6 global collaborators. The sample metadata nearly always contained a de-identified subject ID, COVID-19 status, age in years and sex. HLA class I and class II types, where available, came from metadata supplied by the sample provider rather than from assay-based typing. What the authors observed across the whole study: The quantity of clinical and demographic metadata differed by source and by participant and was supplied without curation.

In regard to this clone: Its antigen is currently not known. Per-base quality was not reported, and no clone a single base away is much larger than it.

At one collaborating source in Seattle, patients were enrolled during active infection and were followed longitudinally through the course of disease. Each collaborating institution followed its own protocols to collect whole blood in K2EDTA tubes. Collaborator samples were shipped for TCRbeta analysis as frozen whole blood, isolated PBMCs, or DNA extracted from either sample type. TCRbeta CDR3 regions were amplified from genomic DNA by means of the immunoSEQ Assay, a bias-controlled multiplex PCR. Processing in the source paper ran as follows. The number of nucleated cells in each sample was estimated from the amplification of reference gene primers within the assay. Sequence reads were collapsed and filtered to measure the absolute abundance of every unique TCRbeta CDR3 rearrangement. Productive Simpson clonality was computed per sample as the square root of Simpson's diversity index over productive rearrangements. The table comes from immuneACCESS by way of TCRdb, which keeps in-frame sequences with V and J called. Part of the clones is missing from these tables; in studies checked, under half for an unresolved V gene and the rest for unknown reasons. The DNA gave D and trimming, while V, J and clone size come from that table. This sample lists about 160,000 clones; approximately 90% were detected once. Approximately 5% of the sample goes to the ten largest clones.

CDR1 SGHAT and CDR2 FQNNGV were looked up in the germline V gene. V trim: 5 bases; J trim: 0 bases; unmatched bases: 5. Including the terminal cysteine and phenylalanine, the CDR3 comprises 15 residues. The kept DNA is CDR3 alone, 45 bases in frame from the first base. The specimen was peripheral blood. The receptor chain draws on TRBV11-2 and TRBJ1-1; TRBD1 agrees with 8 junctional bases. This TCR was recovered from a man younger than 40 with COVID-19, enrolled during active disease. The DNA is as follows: TGTGCCAGCAGCGTGAGACAGGGGCTGAACACTGAAGCTTTCTTT. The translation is CASSVRQGLNTEAFF.